Presented here are 2 T cell receptor beta chains from one specimen sequenced in a study of blood T cell repertoires in COVID-19. Clones were read by immunoSEQ multiplex PCR, and TCRdb kept only the in-frame ones, dropping some. Of 70,000 or so clones listed, under 85% are singletons. Sequencing was performed on peripheral blood. The receptors derive from a man in his sixties with COVID-19, enrolled during active disease.

This rearrangement joins TRBV24-1 to TRBJ1-5, with TRBD1 identical over 9 bases. The length of the CDR3 is 19 residues. V lost 3 bases to trimming and J lost 2 bases; unmatched junction nucleotides: 13. Germline CDR1 and CDR2: KGHDR and SFDVKD. The CDR3 spells CATSDTTGTGFSRNQPQHF. CDR3 sequence (DNA): TGTGCCACCAGTGATACAACCGGGACAGGGTTTTCTCGCAATCAGCCCCAGCATTTT.

The V and J genes are TRBV6-5 and TRBJ2-3; possibly TRBD2 for D (7 bases). V lost 0 bases, J lost 2 bases, and 12 bases lay in between. This CDR3 comprises 16 residues. Germline V gene data show CDR1 as MNHEY and CDR2 as SVGAGI. CDR3 sequence reads: CASSYSGGGTTDTQYF. DNA for the CDR3: TGTGCCAGCAGTTACTCGGGCGGGGGCACCACAGATACGCAGTATTTT.